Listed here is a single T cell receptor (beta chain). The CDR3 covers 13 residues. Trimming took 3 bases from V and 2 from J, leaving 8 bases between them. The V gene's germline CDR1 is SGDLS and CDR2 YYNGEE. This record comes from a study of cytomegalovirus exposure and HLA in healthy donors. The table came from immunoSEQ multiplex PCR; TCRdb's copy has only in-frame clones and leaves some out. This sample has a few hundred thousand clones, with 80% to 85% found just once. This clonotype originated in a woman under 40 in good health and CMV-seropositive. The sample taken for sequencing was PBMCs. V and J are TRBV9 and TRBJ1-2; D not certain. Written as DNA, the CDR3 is TGTGCCAGCAGCGACGATTTCAACTATGGCTACACCTTC. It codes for CASSDDFNYGYTF.